The subject of this entry is one T cell receptor (beta chain). In TCRdb, the RT-PCR reads were re-called with MiXCR into one record per CDR3 protein. The table lists some 570,000 distinct CDR3 sequences, approximately 11% of them singletons. The entry originates in a study of response to subunit inactivated influenza vaccine. Separately, the same data were catalogued under a study of T cells expressing NK-cell markers. That study adds: As the method of synthesis, 5'RACE template switching with UMIs yielded TCR beta cDNA. Each TCR beta repertoire originated in sorted T cells that were CD3+CD56+NKG2C+, CD3+CD56+NKG2C- or CD3+CD56-NKG2C+.

This clonotype originated in a man aged 50 to 59 who received an inactivated influenza vaccine. Sequenced material: PBMCs from blood, taken on the day of vaccination.

In nucleotides, the CDR3 is TGTGCCAGCAGCAAAGACAGGGGGATCTCCTACGAGCAGTACTTC. Protein product: CASSKDRGISYEQYF. The chain has TRBV5-5 and TRBJ2-7; 9 nucleotides line up with TRBD1. V was clipped by 4 bases and J by 0 bases; unmatched bases: 5. The CDR3 covers 15 residues. Germline V gene data show CDR1 as SGHKS and CDR2 as YYEKEE (reference sequence). Full variable domain (missing parts from reference TRBV5-5 and TRBJ2-7): DAGVTQSPTHLIKTRGQQVTLRCSPISGHKSVSWYQQVLGQGPQFIFQYYEKEERGRGNFPDRFSARQFPNYSSELNVNALLLGDSALYLCASSKDRGISYEQYFGPGTRLTVT.